This T cell receptor beta chain was profiled in a study of response to subunit inactivated influenza vaccine. One entry per CDR3 protein, called by TCRdb with MiXCR from the RT-PCR reads. The table shows 500,000 to 600,000 distinct CDR3 sequences, with around 13% occurring only once. This clonotype was picked up a small number of times. Antigen unknown. Study-wide findings and caveats: After each seasonal influenza vaccination, few new T cells are recruited, the authors suggested.

The TCR originated in a man in his fifties or sixties who received an inactivated influenza vaccine. Sequenced material: PBMCs from blood, taken 11 to 12 days after vaccination.

This chain's CDR3 is CASSYSPKQGSPLHF. The CDR3 DNA reads TGTGCCAGCAGTTATTCTCCGAAACAGGGTTCACCCCTCCACTTT. The chain joins TRBV6-5 to TRBJ1-6; tentative D call: TRBD1 (6 bases). Trimming cost V 3 bases and J 9 bases, with 15 bases left between them. Germline V gene lookup returns CDR1 MNHEY and CDR2 SVGAGI. The CDR3 is 15 residues long.